This T cell receptor (beta chain) comes out of a study of T cells in Graves' hyperthyroidism and ophthalmopathy. Amplified TCR beta CDR3 regions derived from RNA transcripts. HTBI primers were used for first-round RT-PCR of the TCR CDR3. TCRdb redid the calling of the multiplex PCR reads with MiXCR, one entry per CDR3 protein. The sample has about 400,000 distinct CDR3 sequences, roughly 15% seen once. The sequence was obtained from an older woman with Graves' ophthalmopathy. Sequencing was done on a sample of blood.

The CDR3 region has the DNA TGTGCCAGCAGCTTAGGGGAACCCGATACGCAGTATTTT. Protein product: CASSLGEPDTQYF. The chain is built from TRBV7-3 and TRBJ2-3; no clear D gene. The germline V and J ends were trimmed by 2 bases and 6 bases, with 9 bases remaining between them. The germline V gene has CDR1 SGHTA and CDR2 FQGTGA. The CDR3 consists of 13 residues.